This T cell receptor (beta chain) came from a study of blood T cell repertoires in COVID-19. Study-wide context: PBMCs, B-cell-depleted T cells, or T cells were the source of the cDNA or gDNA that made up the material.

The CDR3 has 15 residues. Trimming cost V 10 bases and J 4 bases; bases outside gene matches: 12. Germline V gives CDR1 LNHDA, CDR2 SQIVND (reference sequence). Original handling: Amplified reference gene primers provided the basis for estimating nucleated cell counts. Produced via immunoSEQ multiplex PCR; TCRdb's table is partial and in-frame only. Clonal size and the V and J genes are those of that table, whereas D and trimming came from the DNA. The sample lists over 400,000 clones, 70% to 90% occurring once. The V gene is TRBV19, the J gene TRBJ1-4; 7 bases fit TRBD1. The receptor comes from a human donor in a cohort sampled during active COVID-19. Input material: peripheral blood. The chain's CDR3 is CATRPGGGLNEKLFF. The DNA of the CDR3 is TGTGCCACCCGCCCTGGAGGGGGCCTTAATGAAAAACTGTTTTTT.